This T cell receptor (beta chain) was observed in a study of shared clonotypes between healthy human individuals. Naive CD8 cells lacked CD45RO and underwent positive selection for CCR7, leaving out terminally differentiated effector memory CD45RA+ cells. Sorted-subset replicate PCRs used about 200 ng of genomic DNA. This amount corresponded to tens of thousands of T cell genomes. Using immunoSEQ multiplex PCR, the repertoire was profiled, and TCRdb retains in-frame clones only, with some absent. Of about 700,000 clones listed, about 90% are singletons. This CDR3 spans 12 amino acids. Looked up from germline, CDR1 is SGDLS and CDR2 is YYNGEE. Trimming took off 0 bases at V and 6 bases at J, with 6 bases between the two ends. Of note for this clone: Antigen specificity is unknown.

Whole-study findings and limits: Large depth notwithstanding, sorted-subset sequencing proved incomplete by rarefaction. All-four-donor shared clonotypes had higher generation probabilities than non-shared clonotypes did.

The chain couples TRBV9 to TRBJ1-2; D not resolved. The sequence was obtained from a man between 25 and 39 years old in good health. Specimen: naive CD8+ T cells sorted from blood. The CDR3 sequence: CASSVDRNGYTF. CDR3 in DNA: TGTGCCAGCAGCGTAGACAGAAATGGCTACACCTTC.